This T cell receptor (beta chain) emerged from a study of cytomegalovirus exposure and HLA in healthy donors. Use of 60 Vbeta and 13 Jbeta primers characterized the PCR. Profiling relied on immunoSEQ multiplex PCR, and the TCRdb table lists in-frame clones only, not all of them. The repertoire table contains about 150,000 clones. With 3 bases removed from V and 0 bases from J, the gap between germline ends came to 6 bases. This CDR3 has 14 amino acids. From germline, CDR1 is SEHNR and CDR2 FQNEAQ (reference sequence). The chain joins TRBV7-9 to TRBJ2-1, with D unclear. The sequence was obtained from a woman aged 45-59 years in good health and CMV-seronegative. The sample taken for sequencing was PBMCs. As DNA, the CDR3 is TGTGCCAGCAGCTTCGTTTCCTCCTACAATGAGCAGTTCTTC. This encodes CASSFVSSYNEQFF.